This record concerns one TCR beta chain sequence. Its specificity is not known. From germline, CDR1 is SGHAT and CDR2 FQDESV (reference sequence). V lost 1 base to trimming and J lost 4 bases, with 4 bases between them. This CDR3 has 12 amino acids. TCRdb keeps only in-frame clones here, not all; method: immunoSEQ multiplex PCR. The table has approximately 140,000 clones, about 92% seen once. The study pooled second doses at about 4 or about 12 weeks. This sample was included in a study of T cell responses to AZD1222 COVID-19 vaccine. Study results and caveats: Once two AZD1222 doses were given, Spike-specific TCR breadth and depth went up. Just a handful of AZD1222 recipients tested seropositive at baseline.

This clonotype was obtained from an adult who received the AZD1222 COVID-19 vaccine. The chain is built from TRBV11-1 and TRBJ1-1; the D is unclear. Here the sequenced sample was peripheral blood, taken 28 days after the second AZD1222 dose. CDR3 loop: CASSLVTTEAFF. The CDR3 nucleotides are TGTGCCAGCAGCTTAGTGACCACTGAAGCTTTCTTT.